The rows below give T cell receptor beta chains drawn from one sample of a study of T cells in Graves' hyperthyroidism and ophthalmopathy. TCRdb reprocessed the multiplex PCR reads via MiXCR and lists one record per CDR3 protein. This sample has 490,000 or so distinct CDR3 sequences, with about 15% found just once. The specimen was blood. Every receptor here comes from a woman aged 25 to 39 with Graves' ophthalmopathy. Each CDR3 is given with its conserved first and last residue. D genes are given only for firm matches. Only some rows state a clone size, as once, few, many or a class for expanded clones.

d_gene: -; v_gene: TRBV19; j_gene: TRBJ2-2; abundance: -; CDR3nt: TGTGTCAGTCGCAGGACATACAACACCGGGGAGCTGTTTTTT; CDR3aa: CVSRRTYNTGELFF
d_gene: -; v_gene: TRBV24-1; j_gene: TRBJ1-5; abundance: few; CDR3nt: TGTGCCACCAGTGATCACGGAGCAGCGGGACAGCCCCAGCATTTT; CDR3aa: CATSDHGAAGQPQHF
d_gene: TRBD2; v_gene: TRBV2; j_gene: TRBJ2-5; abundance: -; CDR3nt: TGTGCCAGCAGTGAACTAGCGGGAGGAGAGACCCAGTACTTC; CDR3aa: CASSELAGGETQYF
d_gene: -; v_gene: TRBV12-3/TRBV12-4; j_gene: TRBJ1-1; abundance: many; CDR3nt: TGTGCCAGCAGTTTAGTATCGAACACTGAAGCTTTCTTT; CDR3aa: CASSLVSNTEAFF
d_gene: TRBD1; v_gene: TRBV9; j_gene: TRBJ1-1; abundance: few; CDR3nt: TGTGCCAGCAGTTCACAGGGGGGCAACACTGAAGCTTTCTTT; CDR3aa: CASSSQGGNTEAFF
d_gene: -; v_gene: TRBV5-1; j_gene: TRBJ2-5; abundance: many; CDR3nt: TGCGCCAGCAGCTTAGGCGGAGCGATTCAAGAGACCCAGTACTTC; CDR3aa: CASSLGGAIQETQYF
d_gene: -; v_gene: TRBV4-3; j_gene: TRBJ2-3; abundance: -; CDR3nt: TGCGCCAGCAGCCAAGATTACTTAGGGTCGGAAGATACGCAGTATTTT; CDR3aa: CASSQDYLGSEDTQYF
d_gene: -; v_gene: TRBV7-3; j_gene: TRBJ1-1; abundance: many; CDR3nt: TGTGCCAGCAGCTCGCGGCTGGACGGCACTGAAGCTTTCTTT; CDR3aa: CASSSRLDGTEAFF
d_gene: -; v_gene: TRBV30; j_gene: TRBJ2-2; abundance: -; CDR3nt: TGTGCCTCGTTAGGTGGGGAGCTGTTTTTT; CDR3aa: CASLGGELFF
d_gene: -; v_gene: TRBV6-1; j_gene: TRBJ1-5; abundance: few; CDR3nt: TGTGCCAGCAGGCGGGCAGGCAATCAGCCCCAGCATTTT; CDR3aa: CASRRAGNQPQHF
d_gene: -; v_gene: TRBV28; j_gene: TRBJ2-4; abundance: -; CDR3nt: TGTGCCAGCGGGTTAGGTGGGAGTCGGAACATTCAGTACTTC; CDR3aa: CASGLGGSRNIQYF
d_gene: -; v_gene: TRBV7-9; j_gene: TRBJ1-5; abundance: -; CDR3nt: TGTGCCAGCAGCTTAAGTGGACCCGGGGGGCAGCCCCAGCATTTT; CDR3aa: CASSLSGPGGQPQHF
d_gene: -; v_gene: TRBV10-3; j_gene: TRBJ2-1; abundance: few; CDR3nt: TGTGCCATCAGTGGAAGAGCGGAGCCCACTTCTAGGCAGTTCTTC; CDR3aa: CAISGRAEPTSRQFF